This TCR beta chain stems from a study of long-term antiretroviral therapy in people with HIV. The study's findings and limits: Control repertoires displayed wider CDR3 length ranges than the HIV repertoires. Sampling of blood ran from the mid-2000s to the late 2010s, and older ART regimens were possibly in use.

Trimming pared 2 bases from V and 10 bases from J, leaving 12 bases between. Germline V gene lookup returns CDR1 SGHDT and CDR2 YYEEEE. This CDR3 has 13 residues. Version v3.0 of the immunoSEQ assay ran at survey level. The method was immunoSEQ multiplex PCR; TCRdb's version includes in-frame clones alone and lacks a portion of them. The sample has about 30,000 clones, around nine tenths seen once. Details on this clone: No antigen is known for it.

Amounts of about 1-10 million cryopreserved PBMC were held in the samples before DNA extraction. The genes are TRBV5-6 and TRBJ2-2; D is undetermined. This TCR was recovered from a young woman with HIV. Sequenced here: unsorted PBMCs, sampled 0.5 years after starting antiretroviral therapy. The CDR3 DNA is TGTGCCAGCAGCTTTAAAACGTGGAAGGAGCTGTTTTTT. Amino acids: CASSFKTWKELFF.